This TCR beta chain was recovered during a study of blood T cell repertoires in COVID-19. Using immunoSEQ multiplex PCR, the repertoire was profiled, and TCRdb retains in-frame clones only, with some absent. The sample has roughly 84,000 clones, roughly 80% seen once. The origin of this receptor is a woman older than 75 with acute or convalescent COVID-19. The sequencing sample was made of peripheral blood.

Here the CDR3 reads CASSSEGGNTEAFF. CDR3 sequence (DNA): TGTGCCAGCAGCTCAGAAGGAGGCAACACTGAAGCTTTCTTT. The chain is built from TRBV7-9 and TRBJ1-1; D is unresolved. The CDR3 loop spans 14 amino acids. CDR1 is SEHNR, CDR2 FQNEAQ, per germline (reference sequence). Trimming stripped 4 bases from V and 2 bases from J, with 11 bases between.